The entry below describes one T cell receptor (beta chain). Its antigen is not yet known. No much larger clone exists at a distance of one base, and base qualities are not known. The CDR3 holds 14 amino acids from the cysteine to the phenylalanine. Only the CDR3 DNA stays, 42 bases, in frame from base 1. From a lookup of the germline V gene (reference sequence), CDR1 and CDR2 are SEHNR and FQNEAQ. Cut back by 4 bases and 1 base, the V and J ends lie 10 bases apart. The run used an Illumina HiSeq 1500. Clones were called with MiXCR by TCRdb after fastp trimmed the public reads at Q25, and only in-frame beta chains were retained. Identical CDR3 protein sequences are pooled into one entry, listed with their most common genes and DNA. This sample holds 70,000 to 85,000 distinct CDR3 sequences; roughly 37% were observed only once. The top ten constitute 80% to 95% of the sample. According to the study, the label for this sample's treatment or condition signals: in vitro stimulation with specific CMV peptide epitopes to enrich CMV-specific T cells.

These data belong to a study of T cell repertoires in cytomegalovirus infection (dated by TCRdb to the late 2010s). For context, the study as a whole: Alongside well-studied HLA-B-restricted epitopes, the peptide stimulations were aimed at recently identified HLA-C-restricted CMV epitopes, whose presentation resists viral immunomodulation. Donor HLA type was relevant to the analysis, as public TCR beta signatures indicated carriage of CMV infection together with the matching HLA type.

The investigation overall reported the following: In both this cohort and an independent cohort of a few hundred donors, the cumulative frequency of public TCR beta family members distinguished carriers of CMV infection plus the relevant HLA type. The ex vivo response was dominated by HLA-C-restricted CMV-specific TCR beta clonotypes, which also provided the single most frequent clonotype in two of eight donors.

Sequences were derived from CD8+ T cells from cultured PBMCs, sampled from culture after CMV antigen stimulation. This chain joins TRBV7-9 to TRBJ1-1; a tentative D call is TRBD1 (5 bases match). This TCR was recovered from a human donor in good health (CMV status not recorded). Some clones in this sample may be carry-over from other donors' samples. Read as DNA, the sequence is TGTGCCAGCAGCTCGCAGGGTTCGAACACTGAAGCTTTCTTT. Its protein reads: CASSSQGSNTEAFF.